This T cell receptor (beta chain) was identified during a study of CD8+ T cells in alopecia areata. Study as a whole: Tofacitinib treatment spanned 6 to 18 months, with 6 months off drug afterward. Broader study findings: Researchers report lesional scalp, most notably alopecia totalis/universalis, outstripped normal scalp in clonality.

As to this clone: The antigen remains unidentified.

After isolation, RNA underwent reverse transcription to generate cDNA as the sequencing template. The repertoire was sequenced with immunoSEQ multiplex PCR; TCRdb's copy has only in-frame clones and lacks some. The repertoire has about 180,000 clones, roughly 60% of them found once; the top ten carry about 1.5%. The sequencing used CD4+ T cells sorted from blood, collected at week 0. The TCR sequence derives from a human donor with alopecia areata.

This CDR3 reads CASSLLRTAPNQPQHF. CDR3 nucleotide sequence: TGTGCCAGCAGCTTACTCAGGACAGCTCCTAATCAGCCCCAGCATTTT. The rearrangement uses TRBV7-8 and TRBJ1-5; perhaps TRBD1 as D (6 bases). In germline, CDR1 is SGHVS, CDR2 FQNEAQ. The CDR3 runs 16 residues. The germline V and J ends were trimmed by 2 bases and 4 bases, with 15 bases remaining between them.